This T cell receptor beta chain was documented in a study of T cells in Graves' hyperthyroidism and ophthalmopathy. For the study at large: Blood was drawn when the patient was first diagnosed and still untreated. Notes on the study in general: Ophthalmopathy was identified by the model a median around 6.3 months ahead of onset.

This clonotype appeared many times. Antigen specificity is unknown. Unmatched junction bases numbered 11, after V lost 2 bases and J lost 2 bases. Germline V gene data show CDR1 as LGHNT and CDR2 as FRNRAP. The length of the CDR3 is 18 residues. There were TCR beta CDR3 regions amplified from RNA transcripts. The study used the HTBI primer set for a first-round RT-PCR of the TCR CDR3. TCRdb recomputed calls from the multiplex PCR reads with MiXCR, one row per CDR3 protein. In the table there are about 640,000 distinct CDR3 sequences, roughly 15% of which are singletons. The gene calls are TRBV12-5 and TRBJ2-1; 8 positions agree with TRBD2. The material sequenced was blood. The TCR was taken from a woman aged 50 to 65 with Graves' ophthalmopathy. The CDR3: CASGLRAAGEAPYNEQFF. CDR3 coding DNA: TGTGCTAGTGGTTTGCGAGCAGCGGGAGAAGCCCCCTACAATGAGCAGTTCTTC.